The clone carrying this TCR beta chain occurred a few times. What it binds is not known. The PCR made use of 60 Vbeta and 13 Jbeta primers. The repertoire was sequenced with immunoSEQ multiplex PCR; TCRdb's copy has only in-frame clones and lacks some. The sample yields under 200,000 clones, about 62% seen once. The source of the sample is a study of cytomegalovirus exposure and HLA in healthy donors. Study-wide results and caveats: For most TCR beta V segments, an earlier analysis put the productive rate at about 90% or about 30% of the time.

Looked up from germline, CDR1 is SQVTM and CDR2 is ANQGSEA. The length of the CDR3 is 13 residues. V lost 6 bases and J lost 5, with 16 bases in between. The TCR sequence derives from a middle-aged man in good health and CMV-seronegative. The sample comprised PBMCs. V gene TRBV29-1 combines with J gene TRBJ1-1; D perhaps matches TRBD1 (6 bases). CDR3 DNA sequence: TGCAGCGTGGGGGGGCCAAGGGAAACTGAAGCTTTCTTT. This sequence encodes CSVGGPRETEAFF.